The clone carrying this TCR beta chain has just a few counts. The antigen is unknown. The entry originates in a study of beta chain features in type 1 diabetes. The CDR3 has 13 amino acids. Looked up from germline, CDR1 is LGHNT and CDR2 is FRNRAP. V was trimmed by 5 bases and J by 1 base, leaving 8 bases between them. Study-level points and caveats: People with Type 1 diabetes carried modestly yet significantly shorter TCRB CDR3s in all four CD4+ subsets. Compared with healthy donors, patients appeared to share more similar naive, central memory and regulatory TCRB repertoires. Fewer insertions but more deletions were seen at VDJ junctions in type 1 diabetes patients.

Expressed TCRB transcripts got sequenced, as all isolated RNA was reverse transcribed. Sequencing was performed with immunoSEQ multiplex PCR; in TCRdb, only in-frame clones are kept and a portion is missing. This sample has roughly 500,000 clones, with around 10% found just once. The rearrangement uses TRBV12-5 and TRBJ1-1, with a weak D call TRBD1 (5 bases). Sequencing used naive CD4+ T cells from blood. The TCR was taken from a young woman in good health. Written as DNA, the CDR3 is TGTGCTAGTGGTGTGACAGAGAACACTGAAGCTTTCTTT. Translating gives CASGVTENTEAFF. Full variable domain (rest looked up from reference TRBV12-5 and TRBJ1-1): DARVTQTPRHKVTEMGQEVTMRCQPILGHNTVFWYRQTMMQGLELLAYFRNRAPLDDSGMPKDRFSAEMPDATLATLKIQPSEPRDSAVYFCASGVTENTEAFFGQGTRLTVV.